Following are 14 T cell receptor beta chains from one sample sequenced in a study of blood T cell repertoires in COVID-19. TCRdb's table, derived via immunoSEQ multiplex PCR, lists solely in-frame clones and lacks some. The sample has 230,000 or so clones; around 80% are singletons. Sequenced sample: peripheral blood. The receptors here all came from a man aged 40-49 years with active or convalescent COVID-19.

The gene calls are TRBV28 and TRBJ2-1; weak D call: TRBD1 (5 bases). This CDR3 has 13 residues. Trimming cost V 10 bases and J 2 bases, with 12 bases left between them. Per the germline V gene, CDR1 is MDHEN and CDR2 is SYDVKM. CDR3 residues: CATTVDTYNEQFF. The CDR3 region has the DNA TGTGCCACGACAGTGGATACCTACAATGAGCAGTTCTTC.

The J gene is TRBJ1-6, the V gene TRBV7-6; the D gene is possibly TRBD1 (6 bases). The CDR3 totals 15 residues. Germline CDR1 reads SGHVS; CDR2 reads FNYEAQ. V was shortened by 5 bases and J by 5 bases, with 13 bases between the two germline ends. The CDR3 protein is CASSPSRGNNSPLHF. The CDR3 DNA reads TGTGCCAGCAGCCCCTCCAGGGGTAATAATTCACCCCTCCACTTT. The whole variable domain, remainder taken from reference TRBV7-6 and TRBJ1-6, is GAGVSQSPRYKVTKRGQDVALRCDPISGHVSLYWYRQALGQGPEFLTYFNYEAQQDKSGLPNDRFSAERPEGSISTLTIQRTEQRDSAMYRCASSPSRGNNSPLHFGNGTRLTVT.

The chain uses TRBV7-9 and TRBJ1-5; maybe TRBD1 (5 bases). The CDR3 extends over 15 amino acids. Germline V lookup: CDR1 SEHNR, CDR2 FQNEAQ (reference sequence). V was trimmed by 5 bases and J by 3 bases, leaving 14 bases between them. The CDR3 coding sequence is TGTGCCAGCAGCAGGACGGGGGGTTACAATCAGCCCCAGCATTTT. This gives the protein CASSRTGGYNQPQHF.

This chain uses TRBV2 with TRBJ1-2; unclear D gene. The V and J ends lost 1 base and 0 bases respectively, with 6 bases between them. The germline CDR1 and CDR2 sequences are SNHLY and FYNNEI. The CDR3 runs 14 residues. The CDR3 region has the DNA TGTGCCAGCAGTGAAGTTAACACTAACTATGGCTACACCTTC. Its protein product is CASSEVNTNYGYTF.

The rearrangement uses TRBV7-9 and TRBJ2-5; 7 positions match TRBD2. Germline V lookup: CDR1 SEHNR, CDR2 FQNEAQ (reference sequence). There are 16 residues in the CDR3. Trimming cost V 4 bases and J 2 bases; bases outside gene matches: 10. The CDR3 coding sequence is TGTGCCAGCAGCTCCTACAGGTCAGCGGGGCAAGAGACCCAGTACTTC. It codes for CASSSYRSAGQETQYF.

Written as DNA, the CDR3 is TGTGCCAGCAGTCATGCCAGGGGGGACAATGAGCAGTTCTTC. Its translation is CASSHARGDNEQFF. The chain links TRBV6-6 to TRBJ2-1; possible D gene TRBD1, 7 bases. This CDR3 is built from 14 residues. Looked up from germline, CDR1 is MNHNY and CDR2 is SVGAGI (reference sequence). V was clipped by 5 bases and J by 5 bases, with 13 bases between them.

About this clone itself: The junction differs from germline at one of its ends, possibly a read error. The chain recombines TRBV11-2 with TRBJ1-6; D is unclear. CDR1 and CDR2 from the germline V gene are SGHAT and FQNNGV. The CDR3 covers 14 residues. Here the CDR3 reads CASSLDPYNSPLHF. The CDR3, as DNA: TGTGCCAGCAGCTTAGACCCCTACAATTCACCCCTCCACTTT.

V gene TRBV9 combines with J gene TRBJ1-4; D perhaps matches TRBD1 (6 bases). The V gene lost 7 bases and the J gene lost 5 bases, with 9 bases spanning the gap. Per the germline V gene, CDR1 is SGDLS and CDR2 is YYNGEE. The CDR3 spans 12 residues. The CDR3 nucleotides are TGTGCCAGCGCGAGGGGGAATGAAAAACTGTTTTTT. Translated, it gives CASARGNEKLFF.

Only one count was recorded for this clone. The V call is TRBV12-3 or TRBV12-4, the J call TRBJ2-5; 8 bases match TRBD1. This CDR3 has 12 amino acids. V gave up 5 bases and J gave up 7 bases; unmatched junction bases: 3. In DNA form, the CDR3 reads TGTGCCAGCAGTCGACAGGGGTGGACCCAGTACTTC. It is translated as CASSRQGWTQYF.

This chain joins TRBV30 and TRBJ1-5, with 7 bases that match TRBD1. CDR3 length: 13 residues. The V and J ends lost 1 base and 5 bases, in that order; junction bases with no gene match: 2. Germline V gene data show CDR1 as GTSNPN and CDR2 as SVGIG (reference sequence). The DNA of the CDR3 is TGTGCCTGGAGTGGACAGGGCCATCAGCCCCAGCATTTT. It yields the protein CAWSGQGHQPQHF.

This clone was recorded a few times. The chain combines TRBV24-1 with TRBJ2-7, with 16 nucleotides matching TRBD2. CDR3 length equals 17 residues. After removal of 4 bases from V and 2 bases from J, the junction contained 4 bases not matched to a gene. Germline CDR1 reads KGHDR; CDR2 reads SFDVKD. The CDR3 region is CATSDGTSGRATYEQYF. The CDR3 DNA reads as TGTGCCACCAGTGACGGGACTAGCGGGAGGGCCACCTACGAGCAGTACTTC.

The chain joins TRBV7-6 to TRBJ1-4; TRBD1 agrees at 9 bases. Germline V gives CDR1 SGHVS, CDR2 FNYEAQ. Trimming cost V 5 bases and J 8 bases; bases outside gene matches: 0. The CDR3 totals 12 residues. Written as DNA, the CDR3 is TGTGCCAGCAGCGACAGGGGGGAAAAACTGTTTTTT. The encoded protein is CASSDRGEKLFF.

This clone came up a few times. CDR3 amino acids: CASRKGQQETQYF. CDR3 DNA: TGTGCCAGCAGAAAGGGACAGCAAGAGACCCAGTACTTC. The chain couples TRBV2 to TRBJ2-5, with TRBD1 matching over 7 bases. The CDR3 sequence is 13 residues long. Unmatched junction bases numbered 3, after V lost 6 bases and J lost 2 bases. The germline gives CDR1 SNHLY, CDR2 FYNNEI.

This chain joins TRBV4-3 and TRBJ1-3, with D unclear. V lost 0 bases and J lost 3, with 9 bases in between. CDR1 and CDR2 (germline): LGHNA, YSLEER. CDR3 size: 15 residues. The CDR3 DNA is TGCGCCAGCAGCCAAGATGGCGGATTTGGAAACACCATATATTTT. The encoded protein is CASSQDGGFGNTIYF.